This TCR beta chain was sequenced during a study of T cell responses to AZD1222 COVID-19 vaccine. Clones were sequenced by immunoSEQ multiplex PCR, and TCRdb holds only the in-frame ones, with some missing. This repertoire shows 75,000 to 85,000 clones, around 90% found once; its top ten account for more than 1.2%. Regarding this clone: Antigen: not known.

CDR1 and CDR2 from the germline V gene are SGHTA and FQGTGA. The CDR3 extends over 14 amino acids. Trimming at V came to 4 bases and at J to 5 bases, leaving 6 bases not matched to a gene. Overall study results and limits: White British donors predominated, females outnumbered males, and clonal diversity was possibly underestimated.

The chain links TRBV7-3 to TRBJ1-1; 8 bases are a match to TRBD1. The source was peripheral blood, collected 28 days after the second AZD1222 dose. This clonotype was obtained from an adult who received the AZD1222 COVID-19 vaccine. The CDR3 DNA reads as TGTGCCAGCAGCTCCGGACAGGGAAGGACTGAAGCTTTCTTT. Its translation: CASSSGQGRTEAFF. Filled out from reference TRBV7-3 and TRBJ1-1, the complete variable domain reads GAGVSQTPSNKVTEKGKYVELRCDPISGHTALYWYRQSLGQGPEFLIYFQGTGAADDSGLPNDRFFAVRPEGSVSTLKIQRTERGDSAVYLCASSSGQGRTEAFFGQGTRLTVV.